This T cell receptor (beta chain) comes out of a study of blood T cell repertoires in COVID-19. Study as a whole: Whether acute or convalescent, the COVID-19 samples came from the United States, Italy and Spain. T cells, B-cell-depleted T cells, or PBMCs provided the cDNA or gDNA that served as material.

Original data processing: Using reference gene primer amplification, nucleated cell counts were estimated. TCRdb's copy holds only in-frame clones and misses some; the assay was immunoSEQ multiplex PCR. V and J calls and clone size are as listed in that table; D and trimming were resolved from the DNA. The table records fewer than 200,000 clones, around 85% of them present only once. This clone was counted between two and nine times. CDR3 length: 11 amino acids. The ends were cut back, 8 bases at V and 8 bases at J, with 10 bases in the middle. From germline, CDR1 is MNHEY and CDR2 SVGAGI. The rearrangement joins TRBV6-5 to TRBJ2-1, with D unclear. The sequencing sample was made of peripheral blood. This TCR was recovered from an older woman with acute or convalescent COVID-19. The CDR3 coding sequence is TGTGCCAGCCAGGATGGCGATGAGCAGTTCTTC. Its protein product is CASQDGDEQFF.